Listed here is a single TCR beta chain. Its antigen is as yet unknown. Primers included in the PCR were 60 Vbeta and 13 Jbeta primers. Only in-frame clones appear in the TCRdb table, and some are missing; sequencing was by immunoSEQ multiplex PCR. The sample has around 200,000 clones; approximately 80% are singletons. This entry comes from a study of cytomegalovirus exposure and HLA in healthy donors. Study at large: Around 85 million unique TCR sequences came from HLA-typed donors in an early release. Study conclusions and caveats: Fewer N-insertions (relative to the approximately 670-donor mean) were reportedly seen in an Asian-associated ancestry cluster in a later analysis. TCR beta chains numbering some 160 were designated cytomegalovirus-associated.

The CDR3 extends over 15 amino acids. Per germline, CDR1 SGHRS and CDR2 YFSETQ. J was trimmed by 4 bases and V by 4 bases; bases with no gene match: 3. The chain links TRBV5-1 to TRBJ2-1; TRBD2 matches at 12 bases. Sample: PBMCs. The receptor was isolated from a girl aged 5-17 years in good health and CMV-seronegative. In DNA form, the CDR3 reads TGCGCCAGCAGCCAGACTAGCGGGGGTTACAATGAGCAGTTCTTC. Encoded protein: CASSQTSGGYNEQFF.